These T cell receptor beta chains were read from a single sample in a study of human T cells and chemical hapten exposure. TCRdb redid the calling of the RACE reads with MiXCR, one entry per CDR3 protein. The sample includes over 300,000 distinct CDR3 sequences, approximately 5.1% seen only once; the top ten take just over 2.5%. The material sequenced was whole blood, taken in connection with sensitization to the hapten diphenylcyclopropenone (DPC). These receptor sequences come from a woman aged 50 to 60 with alopecia areata. Some clones in this sample may be carry-over from other donors' samples. The CDR3 runs from the conserved cysteine through the conserved F or W. D genes are given only for firm matches. The size field is filled for only some rows; it gives once, few, many or a size class.

D gene: -
J gene: TRBJ1-1
V gene: TRBV12-3/TRBV12-4
clone size: many
CDR3 protein: CASSLQMNTEAFF
CDR3 DNA: TGTGCCAGCAGTTTACAGATGAACACTGAAGCTTTCTTT

D gene: TRBD1
J gene: TRBJ2-3
V gene: TRBV6-1
clone size: -
CDR3 protein: CATLHSGQGFSDTQYF
CDR3 DNA: TGTGCCACCTTACATTCGGGACAGGGGTTTTCAGATACGCAGTATTTT

D gene: -
J gene: TRBJ1-6
V gene: TRBV3-1
clone size: -
CDR3 protein: CASSQGFAGTNNSPLHF
CDR3 DNA: TGTGCCAGCAGCCAAGGATTCGCAGGAACGAATAATTCACCCCTCCACTTT

D gene: TRBD2
J gene: TRBJ2-3
V gene: TRBV5-1
clone size: many
CDR3 protein: CASSVQGLAGGPRDTQYF
CDR3 DNA: TGCGCCAGCAGCGTACAAGGACTAGCGGGAGGGCCTAGAGATACGCAGTATTTT

D gene: -
J gene: TRBJ1-4
V gene: TRBV25-1
clone size: -
CDR3 protein: CASSRRRREKLFF
CDR3 DNA: TGTGCCAGCAGCAGACGCCGAAGGGAAAAACTGTTTTTT

D gene: -
J gene: TRBJ2-3
V gene: TRBV4-3
clone size: many
CDR3 protein: CASSQDLDTQYF
CDR3 DNA: TGCGCCAGCAGCCAAGATCTGGATACGCAGTATTTT

D gene: -
J gene: TRBJ1-2
V gene: TRBV28
clone size: many
CDR3 protein: CASSSSSVAWRYGYTF
CDR3 DNA: TGTGCCAGCAGTTCGTCCAGTGTCGCCTGGCGCTATGGCTACACCTTC

D gene: -
J gene: TRBJ1-2
V gene: TRBV6-5
clone size: many
CDR3 protein: CASSSLDDYGYTF
CDR3 DNA: TGTGCCAGCAGTTCTCTCGACGACTATGGCTACACCTTC

D gene: TRBD2
J gene: TRBJ2-3
V gene: TRBV5-1
clone size: many
CDR3 protein: CASKTSGETDTQYF
CDR3 DNA: TGCGCCAGTAAGACTAGCGGGGAGACAGATACGCAGTATTTT

D gene: TRBD1
J gene: TRBJ1-2
V gene: TRBV7-9
clone size: few
CDR3 protein: CASSNDRQGVYGYTF
CDR3 DNA: TGTGCCAGCAGCAACGACAGACAGGGCGTCTATGGCTACACCTTC

D gene: TRBD2
J gene: TRBJ2-3
V gene: TRBV7-3
clone size: few
CDR3 protein: CASSLYGTSRNTQYF
CDR3 DNA: TGTGCCAGCAGCTTATATGGGACTAGCAGGAATACGCAGTATTTT

D gene: TRBD1
J gene: TRBJ1-2
V gene: TRBV12-3/TRBV12-4
clone size: few
CDR3 protein: CASSYRTGAGGYTF
CDR3 DNA: TGTGCCAGCAGTTACCGGACAGGGGCGGGTGGCTACACCTTC

D gene: TRBD1
J gene: TRBJ2-2
V gene: TRBV27
clone size: many
CDR3 protein: CASSHRGSTGELFF
CDR3 DNA: TGTGCCAGCAGCCACAGGGGGTCGACCGGGGAGCTGTTTTTT

D gene: TRBD1
J gene: TRBJ1-2
V gene: TRBV5-6
clone size: few
CDR3 protein: CASSSQVGQGVYGYTF
CDR3 DNA: TGTGCCAGCAGCTCCCAGGTGGGACAGGGGGTCTATGGCTACACCTTC

D gene: -
J gene: TRBJ2-1
V gene: TRBV12-3/TRBV12-4
clone size: many
CDR3 protein: CASSLGRGMSYNEQFF
CDR3 DNA: TGTGCCAGCAGTTTGGGACGGGGAATGTCCTACAATGAGCAGTTCTTC

D gene: -
J gene: TRBJ2-7
V gene: TRBV29-1
clone size: many
CDR3 protein: CSVENTLYEQYF
CDR3 DNA: TGCAGCGTTGAAAACACCCTCTACGAGCAGTACTTC

D gene: -
J gene: TRBJ2-3
V gene: TRBV12-3/TRBV12-4
clone size: many
CDR3 protein: CASTLGGAGDTQYF
CDR3 DNA: TGTGCCAGCACCCTGGGGGGAGCGGGAGATACGCAGTATTTT

D gene: -
J gene: TRBJ2-7
V gene: TRBV5-6
clone size: -
CDR3 protein: CASSLRDVSYEQYF
CDR3 DNA: TGTGCCAGCAGCCTCCGGGACGTATCATACGAGCAGTACTTC

D gene: TRBD2
J gene: TRBJ2-3
V gene: TRBV6-1
clone size: few
CDR3 protein: CASRPAGRLAGGSSTDTQYF
CDR3 DNA: TGTGCCAGCCGGCCTGCGGGAAGACTAGCGGGGGGGTCTAGCACAGATACGCAGTATTTT

D gene: -
J gene: TRBJ2-1
V gene: TRBV7-2
clone size: many
CDR3 protein: CASSLYYNEQFF
CDR3 DNA: TGTGCCAGCAGCTTATACTACAATGAGCAGTTCTTC

D gene: TRBD1
J gene: TRBJ2-3
V gene: TRBV12-3/TRBV12-4
clone size: many
CDR3 protein: CASSPGQSTDTQYF
CDR3 DNA: TGTGCCAGCAGCCCGGGACAGAGCACAGATACGCAGTATTTT

D gene: -
J gene: TRBJ2-3
V gene: TRBV28
clone size: many
CDR3 protein: CASSPTGLSADTQYF
CDR3 DNA: TGTGCCAGCAGCCCGACAGGCCTAAGCGCAGATACGCAGTATTTT

D gene: -
J gene: TRBJ2-5
V gene: TRBV29-1
clone size: -
CDR3 protein: CSVVTVGETQYF
CDR3 DNA: TGCAGCGTCGTGACAGTTGGGGAGACCCAGTACTTC

D gene: -
J gene: TRBJ1-2
V gene: TRBV2
clone size: -
CDR3 protein: CASSTDGFGGYTF
CDR3 DNA: TGTGCCAGCAGTACTGACGGATTTGGAGGCTACACCTTC

D gene: TRBD1
J gene: TRBJ2-2
V gene: TRBV5-1
clone size: few
CDR3 protein: CASSTGTGSNTGELFF
CDR3 DNA: TGCGCCAGCAGTACCGGGACAGGGTCCAACACCGGGGAGCTGTTTTTT

D gene: -
J gene: TRBJ2-7
V gene: TRBV29-1
clone size: -
CDR3 protein: CSVESGHEQYF
CDR3 DNA: TGCAGCGTTGAGTCAGGGCACGAGCAGTACTTC

D gene: -
J gene: TRBJ1-5
V gene: TRBV12-3/TRBV12-4
clone size: many
CDR3 protein: CASSLSPQPQHF
CDR3 DNA: TGTGCCAGCAGTTTGAGCCCGCAGCCCCAGCATTTT

D gene: -
J gene: TRBJ2-1
V gene: TRBV11-2
clone size: few
CDR3 protein: CASSLVGSYNEQFF
CDR3 DNA: TGTGCCAGCAGCTTAGTAGGAAGTTACAATGAGCAGTTCTTC

D gene: TRBD1
J gene: TRBJ1-5
V gene: TRBV7-2
clone size: many
CDR3 protein: CASSSTGNSNQPQHF
CDR3 DNA: TGTGCCAGCAGCTCGACAGGGAATAGCAATCAGCCCCAGCATTTT

D gene: -
J gene: TRBJ2-2
V gene: TRBV7-9
clone size: many
CDR3 protein: CASSLETLTGELFF
CDR3 DNA: TGTGCCAGCAGCTTAGAGACCCTCACCGGGGAGCTGTTTTTT

D gene: -
J gene: TRBJ1-4
V gene: TRBV20-1
clone size: many
CDR3 protein: CSAFGGVEKLFF
CDR3 DNA: TGCAGTGCTTTTGGGGGGGTCGAAAAACTGTTTTTT

D gene: -
J gene: TRBJ1-1
V gene: TRBV7-9
clone size: many
CDR3 protein: CASSSQGLEGTEAFF
CDR3 DNA: TGTGCCAGCAGCTCCCAGGGTTTGGAGGGCACTGAAGCTTTCTTT

D gene: -
J gene: TRBJ1-3
V gene: TRBV5-6
clone size: many
CDR3 protein: CASSLGPSGNTIYF
CDR3 DNA: TGTGCCAGCAGCTTGGGCCCATCTGGAAACACCATATATTTT

D gene: TRBD2
J gene: TRBJ2-3
V gene: TRBV29-1
clone size: -
CDR3 protein: CSVVGLAGGPTDTQYF
CDR3 DNA: TGCAGCGTTGTAGGACTAGCGGGGGGACCTACAGATACGCAGTATTTT

D gene: -
J gene: TRBJ1-2
V gene: TRBV7-9
clone size: -
CDR3 protein: CASSLTGSSYGYTF
CDR3 DNA: TGTGCCAGCAGCCTCACAGGGTCTTCCTATGGCTACACCTTC

D gene: -
J gene: TRBJ2-7
V gene: TRBV14
clone size: many
CDR3 protein: CASSHGLGRYEQYF
CDR3 DNA: TGTGCCAGCAGCCACGGACTTGGGAGATACGAGCAGTACTTC

D gene: -
J gene: TRBJ2-2
V gene: TRBV29-1
clone size: -
CDR3 protein: CSVGGRGAGELFF
CDR3 DNA: TGCAGCGTTGGGGGCAGGGGAGCCGGGGAGCTGTTTTTT

D gene: TRBD2
J gene: TRBJ2-3
V gene: TRBV20-1
clone size: -
CDR3 protein: CSAASGTSGGAGDTQYF
CDR3 DNA: TGCAGTGCCGCTTCCGGGACTAGCGGGGGGGCCGGGGATACGCAGTATTTT

D gene: TRBD1
J gene: TRBJ1-1
V gene: TRBV7-6
clone size: -
CDR3 protein: CASSPLTGTVNTEAFF
CDR3 DNA: TGTGCCAGCAGCCCGCTTACCGGGACAGTGAACACTGAAGCTTTCTTT

D gene: -
J gene: TRBJ2-1
V gene: TRBV20-1
clone size: many
CDR3 protein: CSAAGRWPSYNEQFF
CDR3 DNA: TGCAGTGCCGCCGGGCGCTGGCCCTCCTACAATGAGCAGTTCTTC

D gene: -
J gene: TRBJ1-1
V gene: TRBV3-1
clone size: -
CDR3 protein: CASSQGGEGVTEAFF
CDR3 DNA: TGTGCCAGCAGCCAAGGGGGGGAAGGGGTCACTGAAGCTTTCTTT

D gene: -
J gene: TRBJ1-4
V gene: TRBV15
clone size: few
CDR3 protein: CATSRGAGVEKLFF
CDR3 DNA: TGTGCCACCAGCAGAGGGGCAGGGGTAGAAAAACTGTTTTTT

D gene: -
J gene: TRBJ1-5
V gene: TRBV20-1
clone size: few
CDR3 protein: CSAMDMGQPQHF
CDR3 DNA: TGCAGTGCTATGGATATGGGGCAGCCCCAGCATTTT

D gene: -
J gene: TRBJ2-1
V gene: TRBV28
clone size: many
CDR3 protein: CATHTVFGVGSSSYNEQFF
CDR3 DNA: TGTGCCACCCATACAGTGTTCGGCGTTGGTTCAAGCTCCTACAATGAGCAGTTCTTC

D gene: TRBD1
J gene: TRBJ2-7
V gene: TRBV28
clone size: -
CDR3 protein: CASSSTFPVGTGLLYEQYF
CDR3 DNA: TGTGCCAGCAGCAGTACTTTCCCCGTTGGGACAGGCCTCCTCTACGAGCAGTACTTC

D gene: -
J gene: TRBJ1-1
V gene: TRBV6-5
clone size: -
CDR3 protein: CASSYGGLGPDNHTEAFF
CDR3 DNA: TGTGCCAGCAGTTACGGGGGGTTGGGACCCGACAACCACACTGAAGCTTTCTTT

D gene: -
J gene: TRBJ1-1
V gene: TRBV7-2
clone size: -
CDR3 protein: CASTHSNRDTEAFF
CDR3 DNA: TGTGCCAGCACACACTCCAACAGGGACACTGAAGCTTTCTTT

D gene: -
J gene: TRBJ1-2
V gene: TRBV18
clone size: many
CDR3 protein: CASSPEGYGYTF
CDR3 DNA: TGTGCCAGCTCCCCAGAGGGGTATGGCTACACCTTC

D gene: -
J gene: TRBJ2-1
V gene: TRBV6-6
clone size: many
CDR3 protein: CASSPGFGQFF
CDR3 DNA: TGTGCCAGCAGTCCTGGTTTCGGTCAGTTCTTC